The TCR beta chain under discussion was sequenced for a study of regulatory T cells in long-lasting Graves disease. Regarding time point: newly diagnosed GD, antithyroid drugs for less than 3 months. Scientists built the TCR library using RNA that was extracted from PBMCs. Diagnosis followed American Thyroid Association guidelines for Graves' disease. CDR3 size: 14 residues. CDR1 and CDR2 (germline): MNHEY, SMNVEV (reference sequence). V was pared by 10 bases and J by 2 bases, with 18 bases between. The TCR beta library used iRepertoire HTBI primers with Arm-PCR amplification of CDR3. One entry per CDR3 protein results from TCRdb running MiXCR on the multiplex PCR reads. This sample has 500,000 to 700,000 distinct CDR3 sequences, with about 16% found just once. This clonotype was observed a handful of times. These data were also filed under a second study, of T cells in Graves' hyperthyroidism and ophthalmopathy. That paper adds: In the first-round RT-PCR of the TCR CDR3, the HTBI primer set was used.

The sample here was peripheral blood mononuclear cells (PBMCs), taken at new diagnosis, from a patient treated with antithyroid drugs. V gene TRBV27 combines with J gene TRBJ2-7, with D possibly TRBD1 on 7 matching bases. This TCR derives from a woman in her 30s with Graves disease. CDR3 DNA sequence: TGTGCCACGTCCACTGTCAGGGGGGCCTACGAGCAGTACTTC. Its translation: CATSTVRGAYEQYF.